Listed below are T cell receptor beta chains from one sample, sequenced in a study of cytomegalovirus exposure and HLA in healthy donors. TCRdb's table, derived via immunoSEQ multiplex PCR, lists solely in-frame clones and lacks some. The sample records approximately 110,000 clones, over 65% being singletons. Input material: PBMCs. These receptors were taken from a woman between 18 and 30 years old in good health and CMV-seronegative. Each CDR3 is given with its conserved first and last residue. The D gene is left open where the match is weak. Clone size is given for some rows only: seen once, a few or many times, or a class if the clone is expanded.

.	TRBV5-1	TRBJ1-5	.	TGCGCCAGCAGCTTGACAGGTTATCAGCCCCAGCATTTT	CASSLTGYQPQHF
.	TRBV6-1	TRBJ2-1	TRBD1	TGTGCCAGCAGTGCCGGGACAGGGGGCTCGTACAATGAGCAGTTCTTC	CASSAGTGGSYNEQFF
.	TRBV10-1	TRBJ2-1	TRBD1	TGCGCCAGCAGTAAGGGACAGGGGAAGGGGAGTGAGCAGTTCTTC	CASSKGQGKGSEQFF
.	TRBV6-5	TRBJ1-1	.	TGTGCCAGCAGTTATGAGGAGGACACTGAAGCTTTCTTT	CASSYEEDTEAFF
few	TRBV2	TRBJ1-5	.	TGTGCCAGCAGGTTCACAGTTCTTAACCAGCCCCAGCATTTT	CASRFTVLNQPQHF
.	TRBV6-1	TRBJ1-2	TRBD1	TGTGCCAGCAGTGTTCAGGGGGGAGGCTATGGCTACACCTTC	CASSVQGGGYGYTF
.	TRBV30	TRBJ1-1	TRBD1	TGTGCCTGGAGTGTCTCAGGACAGGGCTGGAACACTGAAGCTTTCTTT	CAWSVSGQGWNTEAFF
.	TRBV28	TRBJ1-1	.	TGTGCCAGCAGTTCCGGGAGGGCGGCTTTCTTT	CASSSGRAAFF
.	TRBV9	TRBJ1-2	.	TGTGCCAGCAGCGTAGGTGCGGGGGTGGGCTATGGCTACACCTTC	CASSVGAGVGYGYTF
.	TRBV5-1	TRBJ2-5	.	TGCGCCAGCAGCCCGGGACTGAGACGGTACCAAGAGACCCAGTACTTC	CASSPGLRRYQETQYF
.	TRBV6-1	TRBJ2-7	TRBD2	TGTGCCAGCAGGGCTAGCGGGAGCCTCTACGAGCAGTACTTC	CASRASGSLYEQYF
few	TRBV6-6	TRBJ1-5	.	TGTGCCAGCAGTTACTTTAGCCCCCCGGCGGGCCAGCCCCAGCATTTT	CASSYFSPPAGQPQHF
.	TRBV6-5	TRBJ1-2	.	TGTGCCAGTAGGACAGCCTATGGCTACACCTTC	CASRTAYGYTF
.	TRBV6-1	TRBJ1-2	.	TGTGCCAGCAGTGAGTGGGGGGGCTGGGGCTATGGCTACACCTTC	CASSEWGGWGYGYTF
few	TRBV10-1	TRBJ2-2	.	TGCGCCAGCAGTGAGCCCTCGAGCAACACCGGGGAGCTGTTTTTT	CASSEPSSNTGELFF
.	TRBV6-5	TRBJ1-2	TRBD1	TGTGCCAGCAGTTCTTCCCAGGGGGCGGGCTATGGCTACACCTTC	CASSSSQGAGYGYTF
.	TRBV6-1	TRBJ2-1	.	TGTGCCAGCAGTGAAAGGACAGATGGTTACAATGAGCAGTTCTTC	CASSERTDGYNEQFF
.	TRBV4-1	TRBJ2-3	.	TGCGCCAGCAGCCAGGCAGTAGTGGGTACAGATACGGATACGCAGTATTTT	CASSQAVVGTDTDTQYF
.	TRBV29-1	TRBJ2-5	TRBD2	TGCAGCGTTGTTCCTAGCGGGAGGCGGGAGACCCAGTACTTC	CSVVPSGRRETQYF
.	TRBV25-1	TRBJ1-2	.	TGTGCCAGCAGTGCTGGAGGGGGGGGCTCCTATGGCTACACCTTC	CASSAGGGGSYGYTF
.	TRBV5-1	TRBJ1-1	.	TGCGCCAGCAGCTTGGCCGTACAGTCCCACACTGAAGCTTTCTTT	CASSLAVQSHTEAFF